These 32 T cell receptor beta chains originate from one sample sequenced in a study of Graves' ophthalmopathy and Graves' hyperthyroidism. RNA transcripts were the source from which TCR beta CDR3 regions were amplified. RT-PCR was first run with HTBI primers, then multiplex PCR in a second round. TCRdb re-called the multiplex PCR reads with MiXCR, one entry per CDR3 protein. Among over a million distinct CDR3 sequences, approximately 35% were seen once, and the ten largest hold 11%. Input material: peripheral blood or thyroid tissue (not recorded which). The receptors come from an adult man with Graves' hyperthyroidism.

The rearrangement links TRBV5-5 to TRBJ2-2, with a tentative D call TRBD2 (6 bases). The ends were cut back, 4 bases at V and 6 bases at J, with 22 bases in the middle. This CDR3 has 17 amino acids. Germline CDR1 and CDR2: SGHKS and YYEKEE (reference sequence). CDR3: CASSHVLGGRNPGELFF. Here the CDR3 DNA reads TGTGCCAGCAGCCACGTCCTGGGGGGACGTAACCCCGGGGAGCTGTTTTTT.

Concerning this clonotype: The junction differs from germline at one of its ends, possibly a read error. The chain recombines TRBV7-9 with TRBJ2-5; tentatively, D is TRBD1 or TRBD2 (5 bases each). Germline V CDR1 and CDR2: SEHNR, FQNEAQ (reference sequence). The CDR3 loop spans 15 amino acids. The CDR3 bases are TGCGCCAGCAGCCAAGAAGGGACGGTCCAAGAGACCCAGTACTTC. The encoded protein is CASSQEGTVQETQYF.

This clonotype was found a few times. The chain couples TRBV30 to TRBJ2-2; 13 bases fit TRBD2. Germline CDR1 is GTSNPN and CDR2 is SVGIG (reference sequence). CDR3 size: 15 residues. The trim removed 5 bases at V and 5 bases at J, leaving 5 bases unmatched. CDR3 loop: CAWGPGLAGTGELFF. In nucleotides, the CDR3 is TGTGCCTGGGGCCCGGGACTAGCGGGGACCGGGGAGCTGTTTTTT.

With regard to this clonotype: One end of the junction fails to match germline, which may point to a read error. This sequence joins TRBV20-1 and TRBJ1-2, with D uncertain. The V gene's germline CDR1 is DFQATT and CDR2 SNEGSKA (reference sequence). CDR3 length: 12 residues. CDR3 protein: CSTRGPNYGYTF. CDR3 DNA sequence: TGCAGTACTAGAGGTCCAAACTATGGCTACACCTTC.

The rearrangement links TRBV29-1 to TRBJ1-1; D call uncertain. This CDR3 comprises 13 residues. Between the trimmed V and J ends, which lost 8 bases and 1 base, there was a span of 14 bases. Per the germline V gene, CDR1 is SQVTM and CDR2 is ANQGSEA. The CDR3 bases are TGCAGCAGTTTCACAGTGCCGAACACTGAAGCTTTCTTT. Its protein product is CSSFTVPNTEAFF. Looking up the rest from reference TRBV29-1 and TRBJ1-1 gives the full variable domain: SAVISQKPSRDICQRGTSLTIQCQVDSQVTMMFWYRQQPGQSLTLIATANQGSEATYESGFVIDKFPISRPNLTFSTLTVSNMSPEDSSIYLCSSFTVPNTEAFFGQGTRLTVV.

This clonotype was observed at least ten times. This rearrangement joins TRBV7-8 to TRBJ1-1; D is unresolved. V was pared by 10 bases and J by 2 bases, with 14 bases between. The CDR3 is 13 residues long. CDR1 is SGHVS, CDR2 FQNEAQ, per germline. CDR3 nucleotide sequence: TGTGCCACCCCCATGGGAGTCAACACTGAAGCTTTCTTT. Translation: CATPMGVNTEAFF.

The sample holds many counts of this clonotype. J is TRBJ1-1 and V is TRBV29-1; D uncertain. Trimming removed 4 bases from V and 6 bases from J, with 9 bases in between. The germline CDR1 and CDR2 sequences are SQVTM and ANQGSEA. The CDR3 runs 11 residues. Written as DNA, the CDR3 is TGCAGCGTTGTGTCCGGGCCTGAAGCTTTCTTT. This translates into CSVVSGPEAFF.

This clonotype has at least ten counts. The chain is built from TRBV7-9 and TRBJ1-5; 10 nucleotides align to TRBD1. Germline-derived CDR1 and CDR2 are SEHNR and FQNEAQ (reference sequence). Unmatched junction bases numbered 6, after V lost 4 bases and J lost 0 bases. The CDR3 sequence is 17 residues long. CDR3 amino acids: CASSSGTGAYSNQPQHF. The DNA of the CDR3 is TGTGCCAGCAGCTCTGGGACAGGGGCGTATAGCAATCAGCCCCAGCATTTT.

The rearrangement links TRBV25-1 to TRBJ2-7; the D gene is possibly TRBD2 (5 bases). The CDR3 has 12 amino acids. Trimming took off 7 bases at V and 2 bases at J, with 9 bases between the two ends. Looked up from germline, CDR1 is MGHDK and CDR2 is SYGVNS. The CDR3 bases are TGTGCCAGCATGCGGGCAACCTACGAGCAGTACTTC. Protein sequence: CASMRATYEQYF.

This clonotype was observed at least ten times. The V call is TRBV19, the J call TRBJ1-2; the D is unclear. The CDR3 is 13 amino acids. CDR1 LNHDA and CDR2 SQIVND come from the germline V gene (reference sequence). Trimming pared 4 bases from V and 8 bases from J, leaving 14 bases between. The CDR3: CASSRAREVGYTF. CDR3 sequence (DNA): TGTGCCAGTAGTAGGGCCCGGGAGGTCGGCTACACCTTC. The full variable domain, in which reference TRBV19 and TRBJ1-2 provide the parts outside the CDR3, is DGGITQSPKYLFRKEGQNVTLSCEQNLNHDAMYWYRQDPGQGLRLIYYSQIVNDFQKGDIAEGYSVSREKKESFPLTVTSAQKNPTAFYLCASSRAREVGYTFGSGTRLTVV.

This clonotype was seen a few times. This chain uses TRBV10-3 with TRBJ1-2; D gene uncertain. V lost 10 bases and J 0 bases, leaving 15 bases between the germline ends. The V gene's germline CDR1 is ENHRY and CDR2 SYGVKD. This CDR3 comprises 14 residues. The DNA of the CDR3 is TGTGCCAGCACCTCGAGTGCAGCTAACTATGGCTACACCTTC. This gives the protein CASTSSAANYGYTF.

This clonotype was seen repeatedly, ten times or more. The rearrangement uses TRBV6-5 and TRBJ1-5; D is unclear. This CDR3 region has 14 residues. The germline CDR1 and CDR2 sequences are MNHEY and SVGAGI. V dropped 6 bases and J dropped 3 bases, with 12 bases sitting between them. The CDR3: CASRPGFDNQPQHF. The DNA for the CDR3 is TGTGCCAGCAGACCCGGGTTTGACAATCAGCCCCAGCATTTT.

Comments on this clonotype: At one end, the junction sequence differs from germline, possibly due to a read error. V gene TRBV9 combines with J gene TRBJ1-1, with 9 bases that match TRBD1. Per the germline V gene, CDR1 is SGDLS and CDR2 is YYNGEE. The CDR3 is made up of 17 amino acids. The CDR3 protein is CASSEVGQGGVNTEVFF. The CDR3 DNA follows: TGTGCCAGCTCCGAGGTGGGACAGGGTGGCGTGAACACTGAAGTTTTCTTT.

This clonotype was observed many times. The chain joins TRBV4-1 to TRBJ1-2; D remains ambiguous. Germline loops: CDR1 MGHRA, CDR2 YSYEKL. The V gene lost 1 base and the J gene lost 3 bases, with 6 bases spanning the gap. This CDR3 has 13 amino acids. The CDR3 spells CASSQVPHYGYTF. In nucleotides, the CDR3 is TGCGCCAGCAGCCAAGTCCCTCACTATGGCTACACCTTC.

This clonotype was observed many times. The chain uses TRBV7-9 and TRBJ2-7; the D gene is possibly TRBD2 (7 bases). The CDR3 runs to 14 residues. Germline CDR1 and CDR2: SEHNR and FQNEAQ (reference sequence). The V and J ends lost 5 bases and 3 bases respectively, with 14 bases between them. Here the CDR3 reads CASSPREGVYEQYF. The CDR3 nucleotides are TGTGCCAGCAGCCCCAGGGAGGGGGTCTACGAGCAGTACTTC.

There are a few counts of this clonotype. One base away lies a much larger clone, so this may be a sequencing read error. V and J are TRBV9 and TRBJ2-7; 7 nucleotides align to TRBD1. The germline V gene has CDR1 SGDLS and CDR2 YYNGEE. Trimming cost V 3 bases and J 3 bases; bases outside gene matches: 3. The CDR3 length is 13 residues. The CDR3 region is CASSGDSGYEQYF. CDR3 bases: TGTGCCAGCAGCGGGGACAGCGGCTACGAGCAGTACTTC.

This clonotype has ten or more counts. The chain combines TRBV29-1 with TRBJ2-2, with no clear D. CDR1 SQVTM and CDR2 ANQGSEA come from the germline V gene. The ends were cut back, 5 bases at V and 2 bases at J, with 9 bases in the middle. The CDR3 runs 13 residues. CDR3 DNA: TGCAGCGTTAGCTGGGCAAACACCGGGGAGCTGTTTTTT. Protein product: CSVSWANTGELFF.

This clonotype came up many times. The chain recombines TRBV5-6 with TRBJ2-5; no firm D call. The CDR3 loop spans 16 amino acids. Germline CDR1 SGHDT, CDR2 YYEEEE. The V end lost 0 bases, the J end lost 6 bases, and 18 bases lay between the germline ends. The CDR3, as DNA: TGTGCCAGCAGCTTGGGTAGGGCGCACTTTGGAAAGACCCAGTACTTC. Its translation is CASSLGRAHFGKTQYF.

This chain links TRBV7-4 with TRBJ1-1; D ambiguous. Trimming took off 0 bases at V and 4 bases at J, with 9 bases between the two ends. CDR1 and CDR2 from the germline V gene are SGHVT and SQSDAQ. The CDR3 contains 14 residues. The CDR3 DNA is TGTGCCAGCAGCTTAGCAGGGATTGGCACTGAAGCTTTCTTT. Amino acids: CASSLAGIGTEAFF. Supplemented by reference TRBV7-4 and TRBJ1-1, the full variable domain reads GAGVSQSPRYKVAKRGRDVALRCDSISGHVTLYWYRQTLGQGSEVLTYSQSDAQRDKSGRPSGRFSAERPERSVSTLKIQRTEQGDSAVYLCASSLAGIGTEAFFGQGTRLTVV.

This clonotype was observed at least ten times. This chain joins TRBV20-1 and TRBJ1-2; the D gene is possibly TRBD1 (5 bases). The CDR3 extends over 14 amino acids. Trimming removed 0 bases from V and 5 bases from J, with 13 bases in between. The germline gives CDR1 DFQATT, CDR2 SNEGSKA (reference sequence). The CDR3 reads CSARDLGEGYGYTF. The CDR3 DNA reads TGCAGTGCTAGAGATTTAGGGGAGGGATATGGCTACACCTTC.

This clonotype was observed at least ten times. In DNA form, the CDR3 reads TGCAGTGCTACCTCGGGACAGGGGAAACGACAGCCCCAGCATTTT. This encodes CSATSGQGKRQPQHF. J is TRBJ1-5 and V is TRBV20-1; 10 bases agree with TRBD1. The CDR3 consists of 15 residues. Germline CDR1 DFQATT, CDR2 SNEGSKA (reference sequence). After removal of 4 bases from V and 7 bases from J, the junction contained 10 bases not matched to a gene.

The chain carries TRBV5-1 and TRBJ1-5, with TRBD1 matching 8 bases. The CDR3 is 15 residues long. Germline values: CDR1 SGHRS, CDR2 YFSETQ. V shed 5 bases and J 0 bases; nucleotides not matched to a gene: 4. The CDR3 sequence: CASSGQGVSNQPQHF. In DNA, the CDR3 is TGCGCCAGCAGTGGACAGGGCGTTAGCAATCAGCCCCAGCATTTT.

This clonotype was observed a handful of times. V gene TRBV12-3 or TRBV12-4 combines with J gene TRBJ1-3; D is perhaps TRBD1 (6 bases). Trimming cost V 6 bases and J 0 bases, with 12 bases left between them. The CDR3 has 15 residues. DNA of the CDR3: TGTGCCAGCAGCCCACAGGGAATCTCTGGAAACACCATATATTTT. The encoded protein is CASSPQGISGNTIYF.

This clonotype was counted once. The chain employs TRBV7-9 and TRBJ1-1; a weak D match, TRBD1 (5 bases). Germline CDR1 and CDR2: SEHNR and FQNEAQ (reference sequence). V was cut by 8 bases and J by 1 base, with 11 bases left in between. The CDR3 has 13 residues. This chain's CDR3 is CASPGRENTEAFF. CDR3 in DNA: TGTGCCAGCCCGGGCAGGGAGAACACTGAAGCTTTCTTT. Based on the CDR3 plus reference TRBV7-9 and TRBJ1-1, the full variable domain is DTGVSQNPRHKITKRGQNVTFRCDPISEHNRLYWYRQTLGQGPEFLTYFQNEAQLEKSRLLSDRFSAERPKGSFSTLEIQRTEQGDSAMYLCASPGRENTEAFFGQGTRLTVV.

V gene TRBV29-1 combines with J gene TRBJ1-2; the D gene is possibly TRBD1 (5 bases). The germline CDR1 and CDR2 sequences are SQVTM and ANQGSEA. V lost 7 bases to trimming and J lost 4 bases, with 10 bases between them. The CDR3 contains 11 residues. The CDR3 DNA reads TGCAGCGGCGGGACGACCTATGGCTACACCTTC. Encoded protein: CSGGTTYGYTF.

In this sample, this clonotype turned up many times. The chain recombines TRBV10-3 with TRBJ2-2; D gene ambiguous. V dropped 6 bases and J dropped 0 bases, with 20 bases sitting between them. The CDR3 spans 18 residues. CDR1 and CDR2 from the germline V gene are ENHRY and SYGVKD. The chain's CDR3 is CAISEELEIYANTGELFF. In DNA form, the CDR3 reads TGTGCCATCAGCGAGGAGTTGGAGATTTACGCGAACACCGGGGAGCTGTTTTTT.

CDR3 sequence: CASSSVAGQGTMGTEAFF. The CDR3 DNA follows: TGTGCCAGCAGCTCCGTAGCGGGACAGGGTACTATGGGCACTGAAGCTTTCTTT. V usage is TRBV7-2 and J usage is TRBJ1-1, with 9 nucleotides matching TRBD1. Losses at the gene ends were 4 bases for V and 4 bases for J; bases not matched to a gene: 16. Germline CDR1 reads SGHTA; CDR2 reads FQGNSA. CDR3 length: 18 residues.

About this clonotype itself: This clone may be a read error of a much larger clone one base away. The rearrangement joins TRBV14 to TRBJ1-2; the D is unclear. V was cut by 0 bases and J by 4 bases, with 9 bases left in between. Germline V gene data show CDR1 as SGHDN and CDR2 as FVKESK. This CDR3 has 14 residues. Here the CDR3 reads CASSQEEGGYGYTF. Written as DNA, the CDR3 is TGTGCCAGCAGCCAAGAGGAGGGAGGCTATGGCTACACCTTC. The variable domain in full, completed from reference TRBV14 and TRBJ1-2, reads EAGVTQFPSHSVIEKGQTVTLRCDPISGHDNLYWYRRVMGKEIKFLLHFVKESKQDESGMPNNRFLAERTGGTYSTLKVQPAELEDSGVYFCASSQEEGGYGYTFGSGTRLTVV.

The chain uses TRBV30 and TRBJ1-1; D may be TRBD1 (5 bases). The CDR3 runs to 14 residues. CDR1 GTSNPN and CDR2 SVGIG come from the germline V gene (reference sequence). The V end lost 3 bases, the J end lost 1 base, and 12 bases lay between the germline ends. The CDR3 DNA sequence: TGTGCCTGGAGCTTTATCGGGGCGAACACTGAAGCTTTCTTT. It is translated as CAWSFIGANTEAFF.

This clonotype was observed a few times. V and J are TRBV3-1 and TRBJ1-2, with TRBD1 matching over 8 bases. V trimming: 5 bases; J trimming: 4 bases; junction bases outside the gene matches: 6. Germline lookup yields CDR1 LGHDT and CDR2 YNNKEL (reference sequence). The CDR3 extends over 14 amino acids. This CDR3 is CASSFQGARYGYTF. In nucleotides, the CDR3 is TGTGCCAGCAGCTTCCAGGGGGCACGCTATGGCTACACCTTC.

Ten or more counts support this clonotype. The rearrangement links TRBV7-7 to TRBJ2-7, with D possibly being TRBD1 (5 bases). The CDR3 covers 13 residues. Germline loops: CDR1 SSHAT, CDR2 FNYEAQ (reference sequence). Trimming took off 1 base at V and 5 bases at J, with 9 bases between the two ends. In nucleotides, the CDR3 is TGTGCCAGCAGCTTAGGGCAGGGTCACGAGCAGTACTTC. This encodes CASSLGQGHEQYF.

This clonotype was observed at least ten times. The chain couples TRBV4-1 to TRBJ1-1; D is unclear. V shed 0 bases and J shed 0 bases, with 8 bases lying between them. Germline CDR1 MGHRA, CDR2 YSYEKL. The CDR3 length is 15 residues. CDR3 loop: CASSQEGSLNTEAFF. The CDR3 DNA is TGCGCCAGCAGCCAAGAGGGCAGCCTGAACACTGAAGCTTTCTTT.